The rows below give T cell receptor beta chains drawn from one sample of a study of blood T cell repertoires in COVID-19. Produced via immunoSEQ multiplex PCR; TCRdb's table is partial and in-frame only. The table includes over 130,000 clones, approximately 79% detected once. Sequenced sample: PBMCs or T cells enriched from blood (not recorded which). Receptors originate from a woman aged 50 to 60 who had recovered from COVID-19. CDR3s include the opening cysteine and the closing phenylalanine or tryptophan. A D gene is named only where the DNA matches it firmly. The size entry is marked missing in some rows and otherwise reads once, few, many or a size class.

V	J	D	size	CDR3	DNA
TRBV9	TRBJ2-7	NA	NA	CASSVAGVGYEQYF	TGTGCCAGCAGCGTAGCGGGAGTAGGATACGAGCAGTACTTC
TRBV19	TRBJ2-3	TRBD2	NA	CASSMGLATDTQYF	TGTGCCAGTAGTATGGGACTAGCTACAGATACGCAGTATTTT
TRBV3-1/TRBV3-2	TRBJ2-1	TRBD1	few	CASTRQGPSVEQFF	TGTGCCAGCACCCGACAGGGGCCCAGCGTTGAGCAGTTCTTC
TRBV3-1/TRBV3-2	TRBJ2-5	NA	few	CASSFGAETQYF	TGTGCCAGCAGTTTTGGGGCAGAGACCCAGTACTTC
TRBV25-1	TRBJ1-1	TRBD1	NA	CASSEWDRQDTEAFF	TGTGCCAGCAGTGAATGGGACAGGCAGGACACTGAAGCTTTCTTT
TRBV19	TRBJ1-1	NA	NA	CASSFQGGHMNTEAFF	TGTGCCAGTAGTTTCCAAGGGGGACATATGAACACTGAAGCTTTCTTT
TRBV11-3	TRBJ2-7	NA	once	CASSQPLFTGTEQYF	TGTGCCAGCAGCCAACCTTTGTTCACCGGGACAGAGCAGTACTTC
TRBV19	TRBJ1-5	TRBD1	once	CASSTQGAVMNNQPQHF	TGTGCCAGTAGTACGCAGGGGGCCGTCATGAACAATCAGCCCCAGCATTTT
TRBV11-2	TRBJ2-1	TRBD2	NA	CASSLAGGAGNEQFF	TGTGCCAGCAGCTTAGCGGGGGGGGCCGGCAATGAGCAGTTCTTC
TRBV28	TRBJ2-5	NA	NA	CASSFLTRQRTQYF	TGTGCCAGCAGTTTCCTGACCCGCCAGCGGACCCAGTACTTC
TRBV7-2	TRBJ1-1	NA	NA	CASSASWRDTEAFF	TGTGCCAGCAGCGCTAGTTGGCGGGACACTGAAGCTTTCTTT
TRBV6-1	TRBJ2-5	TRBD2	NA	CASSELAGERETQYF	TGTGCCAGCAGTGAACTAGCGGGAGAGCGAGAGACCCAGTACTTC
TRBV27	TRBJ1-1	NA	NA	CASSFGGAGNTEAFF	TGTGCCAGCAGTTTCGGGGGGGCGGGAAACACTGAAGCTTTCTTT
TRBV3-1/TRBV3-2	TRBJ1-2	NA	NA	CASSQGGLHGNSGYTF	TGTGCCAGCAGCCAGGGGGGGTTACACGGAAATAGTGGCTACACCTTC
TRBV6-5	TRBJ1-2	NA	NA	CASSSPGDYGYTF	TGTGCCAGCAGTTCCCCGGGGGACTACGGCTACACCTTC
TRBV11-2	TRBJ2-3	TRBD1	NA	CASSFRTGWADTQYF	TGTGCCAGCAGCTTTAGGACAGGGTGGGCAGATACGCAGTATTTT
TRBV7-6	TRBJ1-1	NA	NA	CASSPGGVEAFF	TGTGCCAGCAGTCCAGGAGGGGTAGAAGCTTTCTTT
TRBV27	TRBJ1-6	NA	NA	CASSQIRHSPLHF	TGTGCCAGCAGTCAAATCAGGCATTCACCCCTCCACTTT
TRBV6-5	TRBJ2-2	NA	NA	CASNSQTSNTGELFF	TGTGCCAGCAATTCTCAGACTTCGAACACCGGGGAGCTGTTTTTT
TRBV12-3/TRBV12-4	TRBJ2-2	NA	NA	CASRPLGGELFF	TGTGCCAGCAGGCCACTCGGTGGGGAGCTGTTTTTT
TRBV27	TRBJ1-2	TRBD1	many	CASRRQGSYGYTF	TGTGCCAGCAGGAGACAGGGTTCCTATGGCTACACCTTC
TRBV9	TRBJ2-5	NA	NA	CASSVGSSGETQYF	TGTGCCAGCAGCGTAGGTTCCAGCGGAGAGACCCAGTACTTC
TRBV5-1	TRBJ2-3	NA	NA	CASSLESPTDTQYF	TGCGCCAGCAGCTTGGAAAGCCCCACAGATACGCAGTATTTT
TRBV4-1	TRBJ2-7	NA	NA	CASSQDGATYPHYEQYF	TGCGCCAGCAGCCAAGATGGGGCGACCTACCCGCACTACGAGCAGTACTTC
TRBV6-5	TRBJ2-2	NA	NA	CASRVRGTGELFF	TGTGCCAGCAGGGTGAGAGGCACCGGGGAGCTGTTTTTT
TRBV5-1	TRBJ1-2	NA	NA	CASSGVNGFGVGYTF	TGCGCCAGCAGCGGAGTGAACGGTTTCGGCGTTGGCTACACCTTC
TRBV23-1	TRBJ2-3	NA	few	CASSHSGHSTDTQYF	TGCGCCAGCAGTCACTCGGGACATAGCACAGATACGCAGTATTTT
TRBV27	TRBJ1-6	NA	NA	CASSSRDFGSYNSPLHF	TGTGCCAGCAGTTCCCGGGATTTCGGGTCCTATAATTCACCCCTCCACTTT
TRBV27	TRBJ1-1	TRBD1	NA	CASTPPQGGEAFF	TGTGCCAGCACCCCCCCACAGGGGGGTGAAGCTTTCTTT
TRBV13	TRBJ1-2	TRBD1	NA	CASSYGQGPPNYGYTF	TGTGCCAGCAGCTACGGACAGGGCCCTCCTAACTATGGCTACACCTTC
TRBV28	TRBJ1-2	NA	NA	CASSLPDRPYGYTF	TGTGCCAGCAGTTTACCCGACAGGCCCTATGGCTACACCTTC
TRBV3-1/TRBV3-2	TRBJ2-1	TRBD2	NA	CASSHPGTSFNEQFF	TGTGCCAGCAGCCATCCCGGGACTAGTTTTAATGAGCAGTTCTTC
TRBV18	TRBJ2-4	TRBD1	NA	CASSPDRGQNIQYF	TGTGCCAGCTCACCTGACAGGGGGCAAAACATTCAGTACTTC
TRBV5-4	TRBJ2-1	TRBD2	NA	CASSLSSGGPEEQFF	TGTGCCAGCAGCTTGTCTAGCGGGGGGCCCGAGGAGCAGTTCTTC
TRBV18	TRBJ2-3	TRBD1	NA	CASSPMGQGDTQYF	TGTGCCAGCTCACCTATGGGACAGGGCGATACGCAGTATTTT
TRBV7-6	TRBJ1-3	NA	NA	CASSSRTAGERDTIYF	TGTGCCAGCAGCTCTAGGACGGCAGGGGAAAGGGACACCATATATTTT
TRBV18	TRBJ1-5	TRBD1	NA	CASSPEDRAYSNQPQHF	TGTGCCAGCTCACCAGAGGACAGGGCTTATAGCAATCAGCCCCAGCATTTT
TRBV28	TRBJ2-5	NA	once	CASSFLRDSSETQYF	TGTGCCAGCAGTTTTTTGCGGGACTCATCAGAGACCCAGTACTTC
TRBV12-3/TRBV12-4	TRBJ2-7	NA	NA	CASSFSPPYEQYF	TGTGCCAGCAGTTTTAGCCCGCCCTACGAGCAGTACTTC
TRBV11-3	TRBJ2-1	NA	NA	CASSLAGDNNEQFF	TGTGCCAGCAGCTTAGCGGGGGATAACAATGAGCAGTTCTTC
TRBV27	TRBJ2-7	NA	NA	CASSLSSATAYEQYF	TGTGCCAGCAGTTTATCTAGCGCAACCGCCTACGAGCAGTACTTC
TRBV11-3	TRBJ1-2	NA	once	CASSSGQWGYGYTF	TGTGCCAGCAGCTCAGGACAGTGGGGCTATGGCTACACCTTC
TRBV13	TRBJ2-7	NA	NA	CASSLQPGWNEQYF	TGTGCCAGCAGCTTACAACCAGGTTGGAACGAGCAGTACTTC
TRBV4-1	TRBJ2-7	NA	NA	CASSQSGFENEQYF	TGCGCCAGCAGCCAGTCCGGTTTTGAGAACGAGCAGTACTTC
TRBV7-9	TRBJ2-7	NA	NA	CASSLPGLYEQYF	TGTGCCAGCAGCTTACCTGGCTTATACGAGCAGTACTTC
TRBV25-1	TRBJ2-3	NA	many	CASSDRGDTQYF	TGTGCCAGCAGTGATCGGGGGGATACGCAGTATTTT
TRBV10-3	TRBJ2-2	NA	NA	CAITERGAGIDTGELFF	TGTGCCATCACCGAAAGGGGCGCAGGGATCGACACCGGGGAGCTGTTTTTT
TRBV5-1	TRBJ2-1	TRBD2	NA	CASSQNRGGVNEQFF	TGCGCCAGCAGCCAGAACCGCGGGGGGGTGAATGAGCAGTTCTTC
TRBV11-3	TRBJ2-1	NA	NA	CASSEQGNEQFF	TGTGCCAGCAGCGAGCAGGGTAATGAGCAGTTCTTC
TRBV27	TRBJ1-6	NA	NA	CASSFHRVGSPLHF	TGTGCCAGCAGTTTCCACAGGGTGGGATCACCCCTCCACTTT
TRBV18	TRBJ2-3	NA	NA	CASSPGRGISDTQYF	TGTGCCAGCTCACCGGGCCGGGGGATTTCAGATACGCAGTATTTT
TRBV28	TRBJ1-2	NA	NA	CASSFNTGQPGYTF	TGTGCCAGCAGTTTTAATACAGGGCAACCTGGCTACACCTTC
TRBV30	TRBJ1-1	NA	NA	CAWSRGARRYTEAFF	TGTGCCTGGAGTCGAGGAGCACGCCGGTACACTGAAGCTTTCTTT
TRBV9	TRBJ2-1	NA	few	CASSVGQNEQFF	TGTGCCAGCAGCGTAGGACAAAATGAGCAGTTCTTC
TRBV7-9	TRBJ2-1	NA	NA	CASSWGGWGAQDEQFF	TGTGCCAGCAGTTGGGGAGGCTGGGGCGCACAGGATGAGCAGTTCTTC
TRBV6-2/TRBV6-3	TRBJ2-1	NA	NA	CASTPAGGDSYNEQFF	TGTGCCAGCACCCCAGCCGGCGGGGACTCCTACAATGAGCAGTTCTTC
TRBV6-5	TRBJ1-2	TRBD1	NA	CASSPGGNRYYGYTF	TGTGCCAGCAGTCCAGGGGGGAATAGGTACTATGGCTACACCTTC
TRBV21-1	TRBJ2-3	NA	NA	CASRRTSGGAHPDTQYF	TGTGCCAGCAGAAGGACTAGCGGGGGTGCCCATCCAGATACGCAGTATTTT
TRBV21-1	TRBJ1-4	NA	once	CASPAPEEREKLFF	TGTGCCAGCCCTGCACCGGAGGAACGAGAAAAACTGTTTTTT